The 32 T cell receptor beta chains presented below share a single source sample, sequenced in a study of long-term antiretroviral therapy in people with HIV. Running of the v3.0 immunoSEQ assay took place at survey level. Measured with immunoSEQ multiplex PCR; TCRdb has only the in-frame clones, and not every one. The table records some 34,000 clones, approximately 96% of them present only once. Specimen: unsorted PBMCs, collected 6.6 years after starting antiretroviral therapy. The receptors were sampled from a man aged 25-45 years with HIV.

The chain uses TRBV30 and TRBJ2-1; 7 nucleotides line up with TRBD2. The CDR3 extends over 15 amino acids. Germline CDR1 reads GTSNPN; CDR2 reads SVGIG (reference sequence). The V segment lost 7 bases and the J segment 1 base; nucleotides outside the gene matches: 10. This CDR3 reads CASEVGRESYNEQFF. The CDR3 DNA sequence: TGTGCCTCGGAGGTGGGGCGGGAGTCCTACAATGAGCAGTTCTTC.

This chain links TRBV12-5 with TRBJ1-3; TRBD1 might be the D (5 bases). CDR3 length: 15 residues. V was pared by 3 bases and J by 4 bases, with 13 bases between. The V gene's germline CDR1 is LGHNT and CDR2 FRNRAP. CDR3 protein: CASGFEGRLGNTIYF. The CDR3 DNA reads as TGTGCTAGTGGTTTTGAGGGGCGTCTAGGAAACACCATATATTTT.

J is TRBJ2-7 and V is TRBV11-2; 13 bases are a match to TRBD2. This CDR3 is built from 15 residues. Germline V gene sequence: CDR1 SGHAT, CDR2 FQNNGV. The V segment lost 5 bases and the J segment 2 bases; nucleotides outside the gene matches: 3. The CDR3: CASSLGLAGAYEQYF. CDR3 sequence (DNA): TGTGCCAGCAGCCTCGGACTAGCGGGAGCCTACGAGCAGTACTTC. Full variable domain (remainder filled in from reference TRBV11-2 and TRBJ2-7): EAGVAQSPRYKIIEKRQSVAFWCNPISGHATLYWYQQILGQGPKLLIQFQNNGVVDDSQLPKDRFSAERLKGVDSTLKIQPAKLEDSAVYLCASSLGLAGAYEQYFGPGTRLTVT.

V is TRBV7-9 and J is TRBJ2-2; no clear D. Deletions cut 1 base from V and 8 bases from J, with 5 bases between. The CDR3 runs 12 residues. Looked up from germline, CDR1 is SEHNR and CDR2 is FQNEAQ (reference sequence). This chain's CDR3 is CASSLGRGELFF. For the CDR3, the DNA is TGTGCCAGCAGCTTAGGAAGAGGGGAGCTGTTTTTT.

This chain joins TRBV30 and TRBJ2-7; D call uncertain. Germline assignment: CDR1 GTSNPN and CDR2 SVGIG (reference sequence). The CDR3 length is 13 residues. Between the trimmed V and J ends, which lost 1 base and 5 bases, there was a span of 12 bases. CDR3 amino acids: CAWSGLGFDEQYF. The CDR3 nucleotides are TGTGCCTGGAGTGGGCTGGGATTTGACGAGCAGTACTTC.

The V gene is TRBV11-2, the J gene TRBJ2-5, with D perhaps matching TRBD1 (6 bases). Between the trimmed V and J ends, which lost 5 bases and 2 bases, there was a span of 15 bases. Germline-derived CDR1 and CDR2 are SGHAT and FQNNGV. CDR3 length: 15 residues. The CDR3 protein is CASSLTLDSQETQYF. The CDR3 DNA sequence: TGTGCCAGCAGCCTCACTTTGGACAGTCAAGAGACCCAGTACTTC.

The rearrangement links TRBV10-3 to TRBJ1-1, with D perhaps matching TRBD1 (5 bases). This CDR3 is 14 amino acids long. Germline-derived CDR1 and CDR2 are ENHRY and SYGVKD. V was pared by 2 bases and J by 1 base, with 8 bases between. CDR3 residues: CAISERDPNTEAFF. In nucleotides, the CDR3 is TGTGCCATCAGTGAGCGGGACCCGAACACTGAAGCTTTCTTT.

The chain carries TRBV21-1 and TRBJ2-7; the DNA was not used to check the table's D call, TRBD2. TRBV21-1 is marked as a pseudogene. CDR3 size: 11 residues. CDR3 protein: CASSSSYEQYF. CDR3 nucleotide sequence: TGTGCCAGCAGCTCGTCCTACGAGCAGTACTTC.

This clone was counted a single time. The rearrangement uses TRBV5-1 and TRBJ2-1; 9 bases agree with TRBD2. The CDR3 consists of 15 residues. CDR1 is SGHRS, CDR2 YFSETQ, per germline. Trimming cost V 0 bases and J 9 bases; bases outside gene matches: 7. The CDR3 DNA is TGCGCCAGCAGCTTGGCCGTTAGCGGGAGTGGTGAGCAGTTCTTC. Amino acids: CASSLAVSGSGEQFF.

J is TRBJ2-3 and V is TRBV25-1, with a possible D match to TRBD2 (6 bases). V lost 7 bases, J lost 3 bases, and 11 bases lay in between. CDR1 MGHDK and CDR2 SYGVNS come from the germline V gene. The CDR3 spans 13 residues. This chain's CDR3 is CASTHGGTDTQYF. The CDR3 DNA reads TGTGCCAGCACCCACGGGGGTACAGATACGCAGTATTTT.

Notes on this clone: The DNA is omitted, as the CDR3 cannot be located on it reliably, and the CDR3 follows TCRdb's listing. This chain connects TRBV27 to TRBJ2-1; the table names TRBD2, a call not compared with the DNA. A total of 13 residues make up the CDR3, ends included. Per the germline V gene, CDR1 is MNHEY and CDR2 is SMNVEV (reference sequence). The CDR3 reads CASSSSGGYEQFF.

The chain is built from TRBV27 and TRBJ2-7; 8 bases are shared with TRBD2. This CDR3 is 15 amino acids long. The junction had 9 bases not matched to a gene; V was cut back by 4 bases and J by 4 bases. Germline CDR1 is MNHEY and CDR2 is SMNVEV (reference sequence). The CDR3 sequence is CASSSLLLAEYEQYF. The CDR3 DNA is TGTGCCAGCAGTTCTCTTCTACTAGCGGAATACGAGCAGTACTTC.

This clone was recorded a few times. The chain couples TRBV19 to TRBJ1-2; 10 bases agree with TRBD1. After removal of 8 bases from V and 3 bases from J, the junction contained 3 bases not matched to a gene. This CDR3 spans 13 amino acids. CDR1 is LNHDA, CDR2 SQIVND, per germline (reference sequence). CDR3 amino acids: CASEGQGHYGYTF. In nucleotides, the CDR3 is TGTGCCAGTGAGGGACAGGGGCACTATGGCTACACCTTC.

The V and J genes are TRBV7-9 and TRBJ1-2; D call uncertain. The length of the CDR3 is 16 residues. In germline, CDR1 is SEHNR, CDR2 FQNEAQ (reference sequence). The ends were cut back, 4 bases at V and 0 bases at J, with 15 bases in the middle. CDR3 DNA sequence: TGTGCCAGCAGCTCCCCTGAGCATTTAGCTAACTATGGCTACACCTTC. Protein product: CASSSPEHLANYGYTF.

V usage is TRBV30 and J usage is TRBJ2-3; 10 bases line up with TRBD2. Trimming at V came to 3 bases and at J to 6 bases, leaving 6 bases not matched to a gene. The CDR3 runs to 14 residues. Germline V gene lookup returns CDR1 GTSNPN and CDR2 SVGIG (reference sequence). The CDR3 spells CAWRASGSTDTQYF. The CDR3 bases are TGTGCCTGGAGGGCTAGCGGGAGTACCGATACGCAGTATTTT.

The genes are TRBV29-1 and TRBJ1-2; D might be TRBD1 (5 bases). V was pared by 6 bases and J by 5 bases, with 19 bases between. Germline lookup yields CDR1 SQVTM and CDR2 ANQGSEA. The CDR3 loop spans 14 amino acids. The CDR3: CSVRPGGANYGYTF. The CDR3 nucleotides are TGCAGCGTACGCCCCGGGGGTGCAAATTATGGCTACACCTTC.

CDR3 in amino acids: CASSALAYEQYF. CDR3 nucleotide sequence: TGTGCCAGCAGTGCTCTAGCGTACGAGCAGTACTTC. The chain carries TRBV2 and TRBJ2-7; tentatively, D is TRBD2 (6 bases). This CDR3 region has 12 residues. The germline V and J ends were trimmed by 4 bases and 4 bases, with 8 bases remaining between them. CDR1 and CDR2 from the germline V gene are SNHLY and FYNNEI.

The chain uses TRBV2 and TRBJ2-7, with D perhaps matching TRBD1 (6 bases). CDR3 length equals 12 residues. Germline lookup yields CDR1 SNHLY and CDR2 FYNNEI. V lost 10 bases to trimming and J lost 0 bases, with 10 bases between them. The CDR3, as DNA: TGTGCCACCTACAGGGACTCCTACGAGCAGTACTTC. This encodes CATYRDSYEQYF.

A single count supports this clone. The CDR3 spells CASSLVQGMATEAFF. CDR3 bases: TGTGCCAGCAGCTTAGTTCAGGGGATGGCCACTGAAGCTTTCTTT. The chain links TRBV7-9 to TRBJ1-1, with a weak D call TRBD1 (6 bases). V was trimmed by 1 base and J by 4 bases, leaving 13 bases between them. CDR3 length: 15 residues. Germline CDR1 and CDR2: SEHNR and FQNEAQ (reference sequence). The variable domain in full, completed from reference TRBV7-9 and TRBJ1-1, reads DTGVSQNPRHKITKRGQNVTFRCDPISEHNRLYWYRQTLGQGPEFLTYFQNEAQLEKSRLLSDRFSAERPKGSFSTLEIQRTEQGDSAMYLCASSLVQGMATEAFFGQGTRLTVV.

V usage is TRBV5-7 and J usage is TRBJ2-7, with 11 positions matching TRBD1. TRBV5-7 is an ORF for which the function is uncertain. Germline trimming cut 4 bases from V and 5 bases from J; bases unmatched to any gene: 14. The CDR3 has 17 amino acids. CDR3 nucleotide sequence: TGTGCCAGCAGCGAACGTAACCGGGACAGGGGGAGCGACGAGCAGTACTTC. This translates into CASSERNRDRGSDEQYF.

Written as DNA, the CDR3 is TGTGCCAGCAGCTTGATGCTAGCGAACACCGGGGAGCTGTTTTTT. Translated: CASSLMLANTGELFF. The chain joins TRBV5-4 to TRBJ2-2; no clear D. The germline CDR1 and CDR2 sequences are SGHNT and YYREEE (reference sequence). V dropped 1 base and J dropped 0 bases, with 7 bases sitting between them. CDR3 length equals 15 residues. Together with reference TRBV5-4 and TRBJ2-2, the CDR3 gives the full variable domain: ETGVTQSPTHLIKTRGQQVTLRCSSQSGHNTVSWYQQALGQGPQFIFQYYREEENGRGNFPPRFSGLQFPNYSSELNVNALELDDSALYLCASSLMLANTGELFFGEGSRLTVL.

The gene calls are TRBV6-5 and TRBJ1-3; D is unclear. CDR3 size: 13 residues. CDR1 is MNHEY, CDR2 SVGAGI, per germline. The ends were cut back, 6 bases at V and 0 bases at J, with 6 bases in the middle. CDR3 in DNA: TGTGCCAGCAGCCGGGGCTCTGGAAACACCATATATTTT. It is translated as CASSRGSGNTIYF.

This clone was recorded only once. The chain uses TRBV5-8 and TRBJ2-7, with TRBD2 identical over 11 bases. The junction had 4 bases not matched to a gene; V was cut back by 3 bases and J by 2 bases. Germline V gives CDR1 SGHTS, CDR2 YDEGEE. The CDR3 is 15 residues long. CDR3 sequence: CASSWGLAATYEQYF. The CDR3 region has the DNA TGTGCCAGCAGCTGGGGACTAGCGGCTACCTACGAGCAGTACTTC.

The gene calls are TRBV27 and TRBJ1-5; no firm D call. CDR3 length: 13 amino acids. The germline V gene has CDR1 MNHEY and CDR2 SMNVEV (reference sequence). The ends were cut back, 8 bases at V and 2 bases at J, with 10 bases in the middle. As DNA, the CDR3 is TGTGCCAGCGCCCTGTTGGGCAATCAGCCCCAGCATTTT. Protein product: CASALLGNQPQHF.

The CDR3, as DNA: TGTGCCAGCAGCGGAACAACGGGGCCCAATTCACCCCTCCACTTT. Residues: CASSGTTGPNSPLHF. The chain recombines TRBV9 with TRBJ1-6; D might be TRBD1 (5 bases). CDR1 SGDLS and CDR2 YYNGEE come from the germline V gene. Trimming cost V 3 bases and J 7 bases, with 14 bases left between them. This CDR3 contains 15 residues.

The chain employs TRBV9 and TRBJ2-1; 7 positions match TRBD2. J was trimmed by 8 bases and V by 0 bases; bases with no gene match: 8. Germline-derived CDR1 and CDR2 are SGDLS and YYNGEE. This CDR3 comprises 15 residues. CDR3 DNA sequence: TGTGCCAGCAGCGTAGCTGGACTAGGACCCGATGAGCAGTTCTTC. Encoded protein: CASSVAGLGPDEQFF. The full variable domain, rest sourced from reference TRBV9 and TRBJ2-1, is DSGVTQTPKHLITATGQRVTLRCSPRSGDLSVYWYQQSLDQGLQFLIQYYNGEERAKGNILERFSAQQFPDLHSELNLSSLELGDSALYFCASSVAGLGPDEQFFGPGTRLTVL.

The rearrangement uses TRBV29-1 and TRBJ2-7; tentatively, D is TRBD2 (6 bases). In germline, CDR1 is SQVTM, CDR2 ANQGSEA. The CDR3 is made up of 12 amino acids. The ends were cut back, 1 base at V and 5 bases at J, with 9 bases in the middle. CDR3 in amino acids: CSVEVGTHEQYF. The CDR3 DNA reads TGCAGCGTTGAAGTCGGGACTCACGAGCAGTACTTC.

This chain connects TRBV6-5 to TRBJ2-7, with no clear D. This CDR3 is built from 13 residues. The germline CDR1 and CDR2 sequences are MNHEY and SVGAGI. Trimming cost V 7 bases and J 0 bases, with 10 bases left between them. The CDR3 DNA reads as TGTGCCAGCACTCCTCGGGTCTCCTACGAGCAGTACTTC. Its protein is CASTPRVSYEQYF.

This chain links TRBV6-1 with TRBJ1-5, with 10 bases identical to TRBD1. V shed 4 bases and J 6 bases; nucleotides not matched to a gene: 12. The CDR3 covers 17 residues. Germline V gives CDR1 MNHNS, CDR2 SASEGT. The chain's CDR3 is CASSANFGQGVGQPQHF. Written as DNA, the CDR3 is TGTGCCAGCAGTGCCAACTTTGGACAGGGGGTGGGTCAGCCCCAGCATTTT.

The rearrangement links TRBV2 to TRBJ2-7; D is tentatively TRBD1 or TRBD2 (5 bases each). The CDR3 length is 14 residues. The germline V and J ends were trimmed by 4 bases and 3 bases, with 13 bases remaining between them. The V gene's germline CDR1 is SNHLY and CDR2 FYNNEI. Here the CDR3 reads CASSANSGGYEQYF. The CDR3 bases are TGTGCCAGCAGTGCGAACAGTGGGGGCTACGAGCAGTACTTC.

In nucleotides, the CDR3 is TGTGCCAGCAGCCCCGACAGGGAGCAGTTCTTC. Protein: CASSPDREQFF. The J gene is TRBJ2-1, the V gene TRBV7-9, with D tentatively TRBD1 (6 bases). CDR1 SEHNR and CDR2 FQNEAQ come from the germline V gene (reference sequence). Between the trimmed V and J ends, which lost 5 bases and 10 bases, there was a span of 9 bases. This CDR3 has 11 amino acids.

The V and J genes are TRBV9 and TRBJ2-3, with D unresolved. The CDR3 has 13 residues. Trimming took off 4 bases at V and 6 bases at J, with 12 bases between the two ends. CDR1 is SGDLS and CDR2 is YYNGEE in the germline V gene. The CDR3 sequence is CASSPGADDTQYF. The CDR3 DNA is TGTGCCAGCAGCCCCGGTGCTGATGATACGCAGTATTTT.